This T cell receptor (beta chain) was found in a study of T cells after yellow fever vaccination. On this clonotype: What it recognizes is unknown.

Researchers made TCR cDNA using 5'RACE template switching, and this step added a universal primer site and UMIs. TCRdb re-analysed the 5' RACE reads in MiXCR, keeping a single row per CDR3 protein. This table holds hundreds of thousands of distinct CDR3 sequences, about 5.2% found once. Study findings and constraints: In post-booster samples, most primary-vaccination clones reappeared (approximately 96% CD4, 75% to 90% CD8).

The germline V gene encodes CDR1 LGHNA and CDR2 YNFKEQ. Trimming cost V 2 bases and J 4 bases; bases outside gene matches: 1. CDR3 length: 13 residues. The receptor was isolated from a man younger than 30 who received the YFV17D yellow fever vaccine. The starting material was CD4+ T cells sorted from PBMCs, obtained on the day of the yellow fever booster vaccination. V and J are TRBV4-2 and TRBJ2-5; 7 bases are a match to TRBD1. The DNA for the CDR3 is TGTGCCAGCAGCCAACGACAGGGAGAGACCCAGTACTTC. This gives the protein CASSQRQGETQYF.